This entry lists 13 T cell receptor beta chains sequenced from one sample in a study of technical replicates of blood from several donors. The method was immunoSEQ multiplex PCR; TCRdb's version includes in-frame clones alone and lacks a portion of them. The table has about 84,000 clones, 85% to 95% seen once; the top ten hold under 0.3%. Sequenced material: T cells isolated from PBMCs. The origin of the receptors is a human donor in good health.

This rearrangement joins TRBV2 to TRBJ2-7; weak D call: TRBD1 (6 bases). This CDR3 is built from 12 residues. The V end lost 4 bases, the J end lost 4 bases, and 8 bases lay between the germline ends. The germline V gene has CDR1 SNHLY and CDR2 FYNNEI. CDR3 sequence: CASSGQAYEQYF. The CDR3, as DNA: TGTGCCAGCAGTGGACAGGCTTACGAGCAGTACTTC.

This rearrangement joins TRBV4-2 to TRBJ2-5; 7 bases match TRBD2. The length of the CDR3 is 14 residues. Germline lookup yields CDR1 LGHNA and CDR2 YNFKEQ. Trimming cost V 0 bases and J 4 bases; bases outside gene matches: 2. CDR3 in amino acids: CASSQEIAGETQYF. The CDR3 DNA reads TGTGCCAGCAGCCAAGAAATAGCGGGAGAGACCCAGTACTTC.

This clone showed up just a few times. The chain combines TRBV10-2 with TRBJ2-2, with D possibly being TRBD2 (5 bases). V was clipped by 0 bases and J by 6 bases, with 11 bases between them. The length of the CDR3 is 15 residues. Per the germline V gene, CDR1 is WSHSY and CDR2 is SAAADI. The CDR3 DNA follows: TGCGCCAGCAGTGAGTCGAGAGGGTCGGCCGGGGAGCTGTTTTTT. Its translation is CASSESRGSAGELFF.

The V and J genes are TRBV5-1 and TRBJ2-6; D remains unclear. This CDR3 spans 18 amino acids. Germline lookup yields CDR1 SGHRS and CDR2 YFSETQ. V lost 3 bases and J 0 bases, leaving 16 bases between the germline ends. The CDR3 is CASSSGHIDFSGANVLTF. CDR3 nucleotides: TGCGCCAGCAGCTCCGGCCATATAGACTTCTCTGGGGCCAACGTCCTGACTTTC.

This clone occurred once. The chain combines TRBV7-2 with TRBJ1-2, with D possibly TRBD1 on 5 matching bases. Germline loops: CDR1 SGHTA, CDR2 FQGNSA. V gave up 2 bases and J gave up 4 bases, with 17 bases separating them. The CDR3 length is 16 residues. The CDR3: CASSLRAGGTGYGYTF. The CDR3 nucleotides read TGTGCCAGCAGCTTAAGGGCGGGAGGGACGGGCTATGGCTACACCTTC.

The chain recombines TRBV7-9 with TRBJ1-1; no reliable D call. Trimming removed 1 base from V and 0 bases from J, with 15 bases in between. The CDR3 contains 17 residues. Germline CDR1 reads SEHNR; CDR2 reads FQNEAQ (reference sequence). This CDR3 reads CASSLGFGEVLNTEAFF. CDR3 DNA sequence: TGTGCCAGCAGCTTAGGTTTTGGGGAGGTTCTGAACACTGAAGCTTTCTTT.

V is TRBV6-6 and J is TRBJ1-2, with 7 positions matching TRBD1. Trimming at V came to 8 bases and at J to 6 bases, leaving 12 bases not matched to a gene. Per germline, CDR1 MNHNY and CDR2 SVGAGI (reference sequence). The length of the CDR3 is 14 residues. The CDR3 loop is CASLGSDRANGYTF. The CDR3 nucleotides read TGTGCCAGCCTAGGGTCAGACAGGGCAAATGGCTACACCTTC.

This clone was observed once. The rearrangement links TRBV11-3 to TRBJ2-5; 7 bases line up with TRBD1. The CDR3 contains 15 residues. CDR1 SGHNT and CDR2 YENEEA come from the germline V gene. V shed 3 bases and J 4 bases; nucleotides not matched to a gene: 8. In DNA, the CDR3 is TGTGCCAGCAGCTTCTCCAGGGGGAAAGGAGAGACCCAGTACTTC. Its translation: CASSFSRGKGETQYF.

A few counts support this clone. This chain joins TRBV11-3 and TRBJ1-1; D is perhaps TRBD1 (5 bases). The germline V and J ends were trimmed by 8 bases and 3 bases, with 10 bases remaining between them. This CDR3 is 12 amino acids long. CDR1 and CDR2 (germline): SGHNT, YENEEA. CDR3 coding DNA: TGTGCCAGCCAGGGTTGGGACACTGAAGCTTTCTTT. Translation gives CASQGWDTEAFF.

J is TRBJ1-3 and V is TRBV19; no firm D call. The CDR3 is 13 residues long. Per germline, CDR1 LNHDA and CDR2 SQIVND (reference sequence). V was pared by 3 bases and J by 11 bases, with 14 bases between. The CDR3 coding sequence is TGTGCCAGTAGTATGGTGGCGGAAGGCCCCATATATTTT. It encodes CASSMVAEGPIYF.

This sequence joins TRBV4-1 and TRBJ2-1, with TRBD2 identical over 12 bases. The V and J ends lost 1 base and 9 bases, in that order; junction bases with no gene match: 7. The CDR3 has 16 amino acids. Germline V gene lookup returns CDR1 MGHRA and CDR2 YSYEKL. CDR3 bases: TGCGCCAGCAGCCAAGTCCCTAGCGGGAGGGCCAGTGAGCAGTTCTTC. It yields the protein CASSQVPSGRASEQFF.

The rearrangement links TRBV9 to TRBJ2-1, with 8 positions matching TRBD2. CDR3 length: 16 residues. From germline, CDR1 is SGDLS and CDR2 YYNGEE. Trimming took 0 bases from V and 7 from J; bases not matched to a gene: 9. The CDR3, as DNA: TGTGCCAGCAGCGTAGACGGGGGGGCCGTTCAGAATGAGCAGTTCTTC. It codes for CASSVDGGAVQNEQFF.

This chain links TRBV2 with TRBJ2-5, with D maybe TRBD2 (5 bases). Trimming took 10 bases from V and 4 from J, leaving 19 bases between them. The length of the CDR3 is 14 residues. Germline CDR1 SNHLY, CDR2 FYNNEI. CDR3 in amino acids: CATKSGKLVETQYF. The CDR3 nucleotides read TGTGCCACCAAGTCCGGGAAACTAGTAGAGACCCAGTACTTC.